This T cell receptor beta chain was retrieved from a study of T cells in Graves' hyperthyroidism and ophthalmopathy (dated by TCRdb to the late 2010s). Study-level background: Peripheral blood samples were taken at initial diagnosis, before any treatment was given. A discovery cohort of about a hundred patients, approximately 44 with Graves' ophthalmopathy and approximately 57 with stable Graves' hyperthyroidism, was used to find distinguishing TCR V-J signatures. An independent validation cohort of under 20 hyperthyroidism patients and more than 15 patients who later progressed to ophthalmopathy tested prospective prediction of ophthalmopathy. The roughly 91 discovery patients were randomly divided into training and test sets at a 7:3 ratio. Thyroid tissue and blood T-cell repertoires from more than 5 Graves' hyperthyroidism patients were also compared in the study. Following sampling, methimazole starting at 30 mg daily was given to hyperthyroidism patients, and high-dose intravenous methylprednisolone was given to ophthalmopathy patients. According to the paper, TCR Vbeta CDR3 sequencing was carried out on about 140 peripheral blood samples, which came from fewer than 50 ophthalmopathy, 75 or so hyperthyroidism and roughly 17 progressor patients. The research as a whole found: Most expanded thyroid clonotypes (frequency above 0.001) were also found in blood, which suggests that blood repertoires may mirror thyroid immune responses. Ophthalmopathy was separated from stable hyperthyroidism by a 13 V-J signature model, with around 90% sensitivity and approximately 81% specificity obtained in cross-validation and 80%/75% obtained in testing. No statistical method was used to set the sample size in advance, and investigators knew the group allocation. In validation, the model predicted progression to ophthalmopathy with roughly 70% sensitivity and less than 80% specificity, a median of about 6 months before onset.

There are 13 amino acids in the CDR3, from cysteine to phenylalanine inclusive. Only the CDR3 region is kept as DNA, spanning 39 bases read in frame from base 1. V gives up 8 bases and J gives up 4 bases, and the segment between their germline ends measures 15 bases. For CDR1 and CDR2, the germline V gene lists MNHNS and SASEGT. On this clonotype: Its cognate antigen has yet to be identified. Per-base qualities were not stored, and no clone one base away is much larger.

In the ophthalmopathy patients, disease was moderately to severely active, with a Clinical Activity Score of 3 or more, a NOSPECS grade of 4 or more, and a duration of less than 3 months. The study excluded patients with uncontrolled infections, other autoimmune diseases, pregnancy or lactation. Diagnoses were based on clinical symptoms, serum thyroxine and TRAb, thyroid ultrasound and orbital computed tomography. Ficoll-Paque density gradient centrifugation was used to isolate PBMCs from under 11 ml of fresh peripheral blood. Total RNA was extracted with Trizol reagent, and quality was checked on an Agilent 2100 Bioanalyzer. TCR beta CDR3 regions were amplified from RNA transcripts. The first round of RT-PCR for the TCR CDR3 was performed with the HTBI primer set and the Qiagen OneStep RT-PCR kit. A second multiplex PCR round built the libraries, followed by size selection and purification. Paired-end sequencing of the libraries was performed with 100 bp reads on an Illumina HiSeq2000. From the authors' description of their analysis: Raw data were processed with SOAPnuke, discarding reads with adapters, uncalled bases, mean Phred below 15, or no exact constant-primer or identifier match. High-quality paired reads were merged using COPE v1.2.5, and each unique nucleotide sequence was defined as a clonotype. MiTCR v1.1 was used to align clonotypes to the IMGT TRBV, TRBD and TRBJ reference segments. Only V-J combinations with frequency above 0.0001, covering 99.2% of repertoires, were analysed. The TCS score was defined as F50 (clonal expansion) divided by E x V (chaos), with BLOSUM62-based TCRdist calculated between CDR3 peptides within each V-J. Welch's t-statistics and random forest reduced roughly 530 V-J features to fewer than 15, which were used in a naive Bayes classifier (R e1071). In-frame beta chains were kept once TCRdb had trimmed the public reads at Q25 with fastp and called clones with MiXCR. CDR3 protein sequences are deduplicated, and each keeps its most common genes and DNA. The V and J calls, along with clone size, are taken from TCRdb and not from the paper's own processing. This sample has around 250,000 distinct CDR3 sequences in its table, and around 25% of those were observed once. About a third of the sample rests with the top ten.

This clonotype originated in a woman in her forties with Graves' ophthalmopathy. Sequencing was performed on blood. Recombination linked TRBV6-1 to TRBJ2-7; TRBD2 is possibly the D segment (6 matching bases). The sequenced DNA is TGTGCCAGCTTGGAGGGTCTGTGGTACGAGCAGTACTTC. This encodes CASLEGLWYEQYF.